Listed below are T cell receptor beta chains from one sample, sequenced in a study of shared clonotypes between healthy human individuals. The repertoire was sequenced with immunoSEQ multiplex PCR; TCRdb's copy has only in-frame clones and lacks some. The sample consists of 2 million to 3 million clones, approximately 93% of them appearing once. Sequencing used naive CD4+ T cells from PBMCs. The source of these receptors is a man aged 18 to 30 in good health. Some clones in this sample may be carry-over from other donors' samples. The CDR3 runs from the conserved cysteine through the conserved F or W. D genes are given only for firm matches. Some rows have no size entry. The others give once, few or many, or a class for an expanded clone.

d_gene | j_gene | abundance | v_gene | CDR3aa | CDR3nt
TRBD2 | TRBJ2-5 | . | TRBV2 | CASVARAGGWETQYF | TGTGCCAGCGTGGCGCGTGCGGGAGGGTGGGAGACCCAGTACTTC
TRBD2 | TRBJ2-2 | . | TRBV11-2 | CASIPGTSRLAGELFF | TGTGCCAGCATCCCCGGGACTAGTAGGTTGGCCGGGGAGCTGTTTTTT
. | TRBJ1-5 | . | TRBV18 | CASSPIAGLGQPQHF | TGTGCCAGCTCACCAATCGCAGGGCTCGGTCAGCCCCAGCATTTT
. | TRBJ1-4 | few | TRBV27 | CASSFDRATNEKLFF | TGTGCCAGCAGTTTCGACAGAGCAACTAATGAAAAACTGTTTTTT
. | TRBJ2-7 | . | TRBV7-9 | CASSLDQGGEQYF | TGTGCCAGCAGCTTAGACCAGGGGGGCGAGCAGTACTTC
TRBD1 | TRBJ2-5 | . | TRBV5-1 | CASSLEGQGIGYQETQYF | TGCGCCAGCAGCTTGGAGGGACAGGGGATTGGGTACCAAGAGACCCAGTACTTC
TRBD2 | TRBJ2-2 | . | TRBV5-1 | CASSFLAGGPGELFF | TGCGCCAGCAGCTTCCTAGCGGGAGGGCCCGGGGAGCTGTTTTTT
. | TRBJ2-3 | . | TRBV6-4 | CASSDRGYTDTQYF | TGTGCCAGCAGTGACCGGGGTTACACAGATACGCAGTATTTT
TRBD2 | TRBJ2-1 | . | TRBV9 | CASSVGTLAGYNEQFF | TGTGCCAGCAGCGTAGGTACACTAGCGGGGTACAATGAGCAGTTCTTC
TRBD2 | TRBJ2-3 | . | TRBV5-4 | CASSLRLAGVDTQYF | TGTGCCAGCAGCCTAAGACTAGCGGGAGTGGATACGCAGTATTTT
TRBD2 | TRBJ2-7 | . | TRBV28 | CASSLATSLFYEQYF | TGTGCCAGCAGTTTAGCGACTAGCCTTTTCTACGAGCAGTACTTC
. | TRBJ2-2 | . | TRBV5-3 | CATGHAGELFF | TGTGCCACCGGACACGCCGGGGAGCTGTTTTTT
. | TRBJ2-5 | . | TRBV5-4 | CASSLDRVETQYF | TGTGCCAGCAGCTTGGACAGGGTAGAGACCCAGTACTTC
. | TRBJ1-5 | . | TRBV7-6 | CASSPLGEPGQPQHF | TGTGCCAGCAGCCCGTTGGGCGAGCCGGGGCAGCCCCAGCATTTT
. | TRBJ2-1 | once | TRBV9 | CASSSRRGSGRTAYNEQFF | TGTGCCAGCAGCTCAAGAAGAGGATCGGGCCGCACAGCTTACAATGAGCAGTTCTTC
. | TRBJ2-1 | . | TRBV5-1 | CASSSPDRSNEQFF | TGCGCCAGCAGCTCCCCCGACCGATCCAATGAGCAGTTCTTC
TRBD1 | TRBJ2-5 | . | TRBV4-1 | CASSHQTGVQETQYF | TGCGCCAGCAGCCATCAAACAGGGGTACAAGAGACCCAGTACTTC
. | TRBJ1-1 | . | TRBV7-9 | CASSPLQAHTEAFF | TGTGCCAGCAGCCCCCTGCAGGCCCACACTGAAGCTTTCTTT
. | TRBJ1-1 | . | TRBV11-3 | CASSFLGGTEAFF | TGTGCCAGCAGCTTTCTTGGGGGGACTGAAGCTTTCTTT
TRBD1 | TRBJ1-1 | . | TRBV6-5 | CASSSRQGSMNTEAFF | TGTGCCAGCAGTTCTCGACAGGGGTCCATGAACACTGAAGCTTTCTTT